Described below is a single TCR beta chain sequence and its context. This sample was taken from a study of blood T cell repertoires in COVID-19. The wider study: Acute and convalescent COVID-19 specimens originated in the United States, Italy and Spain. Sample material is recorded as cDNA or gDNA derived from T cells, B-cell-depleted T cells, or PBMCs.

Original processing methods: Reference gene primer amplification yielded estimated nucleated cell counts. The protocol was immunoSEQ multiplex PCR, while the TCRdb copy is restricted to in-frame clones and leaves out a portion. V and J calls and clone size are those listed in that table; D and trimming were worked out from the DNA. The sample yields some 240,000 clones, about 88% seen once. The sample taken for sequencing was peripheral blood. The sequence derives from a woman in her thirties or forties who had recovered from COVID-19.

The CDR3 loop is CASSFGSPNSPLHF. The DNA of the CDR3 is TGTGCCAGCAGCTTCGGGAGTCCTAATTCACCCCTCCACTTT. The rearrangement joins TRBV7-9 to TRBJ1-6; no clear D gene. The CDR3 extends over 14 amino acids. Germline V CDR1 and CDR2: SEHNR, FQNEAQ (reference sequence). V was shortened by 3 bases and J by 6 bases, with 9 bases between the two germline ends.